A selection of T cell receptor beta chains follows, all from one sample in a study of T cells in Graves' hyperthyroidism and ophthalmopathy. TCRdb re-analysed the multiplex PCR reads in MiXCR, keeping a single row per CDR3 protein. The data show some 620,000 distinct CDR3 sequences, about a sixth seen once. Sequences were obtained from blood. The source is a woman in her 30s with Graves' hyperthyroidism. The CDR3 runs from the conserved cysteine through the conserved F or W. D genes are given only for firm matches.

j_call v_call d_call cdr3_aa
TRBJ1-2 TRBV6-1 TRBD1 CASNGQGYGYTF
TRBJ2-1 TRBV6-1 TRBD1 CASSPPTGQHEQFF
TRBJ1-2 TRBV5-1 TRBD1 CASSLVATGGNGYTF
TRBJ2-1 TRBV5-5 NA CASSQRRWQFF
TRBJ2-3 TRBV20-1 TRBD2 CSARKGTSARADTQYF
TRBJ1-1 TRBV30 TRBD1 CASTGQGETEAFF
TRBJ1-2 TRBV7-2 NA CASRLPGFYGYTF
TRBJ2-7 TRBV16 NA CASSQFQGPHEQYF
TRBJ2-3 TRBV2 NA CASSRWVLGTQYF
TRBJ2-5 TRBV10-3 NA CAISDQRLRTQYF
TRBJ2-7 TRBV7-9 NA CASGPGGQDYYGQYF
TRBJ2-7 TRBV20-1 TRBD1 CSAPPRQGYEQYF
TRBJ1-4 TRBV3-1 NA CASSPSRGRDDGEKLFF